The clone carrying this TCR beta chain showed up just once. Germline CDR1 and CDR2: SGHRS and YFSETQ. V was trimmed by 7 bases and J by 6 bases, leaving 16 bases between them. CDR3 length: 14 amino acids. This record belongs to a study of blood T cell repertoires in COVID-19. The overall study: Acute-phase and convalescent COVID-19 samples originated in the United States, Italy and Spain. In each case, the material was cDNA or gDNA derived from T cells, B-cell-depleted T cells, or PBMCs.

Using immunoSEQ multiplex PCR, the repertoire was profiled, and TCRdb retains in-frame clones only, with some absent. Here the sample spans about 220,000 clones, 80% to 90% being singletons. The sequencing sample was made of peripheral blood. The origin of this receptor is a woman in her 70s with acute or convalescent COVID-19. The chain combines TRBV5-1 with TRBJ2-2, with D perhaps matching TRBD2 (6 bases). The CDR3 is CASRRAGEAGELFF. The CDR3 nucleotides read TGCGCCAGCCGTCGAGCGGGCGAAGCCGGGGAGCTGTTTTTT.